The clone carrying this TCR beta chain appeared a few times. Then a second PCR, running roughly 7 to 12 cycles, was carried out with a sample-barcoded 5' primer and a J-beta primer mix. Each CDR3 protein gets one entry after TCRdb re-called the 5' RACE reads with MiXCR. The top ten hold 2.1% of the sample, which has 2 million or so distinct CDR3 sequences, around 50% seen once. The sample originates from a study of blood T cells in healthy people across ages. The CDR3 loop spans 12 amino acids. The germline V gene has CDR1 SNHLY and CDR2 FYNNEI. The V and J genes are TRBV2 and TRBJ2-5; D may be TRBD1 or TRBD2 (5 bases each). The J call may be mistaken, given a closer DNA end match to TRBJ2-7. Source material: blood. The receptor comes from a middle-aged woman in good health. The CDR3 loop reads CASSFRDDEQYF. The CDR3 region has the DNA TGTGCCAGCAGCTTCCGGGACGACGAGCAGTACTTC.